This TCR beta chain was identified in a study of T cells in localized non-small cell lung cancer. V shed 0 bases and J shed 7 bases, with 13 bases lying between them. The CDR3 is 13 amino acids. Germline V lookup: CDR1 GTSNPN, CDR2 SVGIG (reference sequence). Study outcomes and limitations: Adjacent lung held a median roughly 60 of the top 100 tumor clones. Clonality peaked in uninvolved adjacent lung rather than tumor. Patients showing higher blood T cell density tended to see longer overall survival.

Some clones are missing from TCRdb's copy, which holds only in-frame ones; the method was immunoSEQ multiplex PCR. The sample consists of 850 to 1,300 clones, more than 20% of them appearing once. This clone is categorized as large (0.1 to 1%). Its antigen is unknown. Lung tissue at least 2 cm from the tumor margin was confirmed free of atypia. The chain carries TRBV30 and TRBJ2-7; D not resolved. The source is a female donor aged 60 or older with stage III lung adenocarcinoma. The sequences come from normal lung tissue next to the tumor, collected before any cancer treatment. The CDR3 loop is CAWSVNTAPEQYF. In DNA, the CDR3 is TGTGCCTGGAGTGTAAACACCGCACCAGAGCAGTACTTC. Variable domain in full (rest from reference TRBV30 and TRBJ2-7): SQTIHQWPATLVQPVGSPLSLECTVEGTSNPNLYWYRQAAGRGLQLLFYSVGIGQISSEVPQNLSASRPQDRQFILSSKKLLLSDSGFYLCAWSVNTAPEQYFGPGTRLTVT.